The source of this T cell receptor beta chain is a study of molecular identifiers for immune sequencing clone quantification. Across the study: Replicates split RNA from approximately 22,000 or 94,000 naive CD8 cells five ways, and the researchers sequenced four portions.

Study-wide findings and caveats: Clones exceeding 20 RNA copies carried over 97% of effector molecules but under 1% of naive-cell molecules.

TCRdb used MiXCR to reprocess the PCR reads, holding one entry per CDR3 protein. The sample consists of around 82,000 distinct CDR3 sequences, under 20% of them appearing once. CD8+CD4-CCR7+CD45RA+ sorting gave the naive CD8 T cells. The table lists this clonotype with many counts. As yet, its antigen is unknown. This CDR3 spans 13 amino acids. Germline lookup yields CDR1 LGHNA and CDR2 YNFKEQ. V gave up 2 bases and J gave up 3 bases, with 8 bases separating them. The source material was naive CD8+ T cells from blood, with Jurkat cell RNA spiked in. Subset defined: FACS-sorted CD8+CD4-CCR7+CD45RA+ naive T cells. The receptor was isolated from a human donor in good health. Some libraries in this study had Jurkat cell RNA spiked in. The rearrangement links TRBV4-2 to TRBJ2-7; D perhaps matches TRBD2 (6 bases). The CDR3 nucleotides read TGTGCCAGCAGCCAACTAGCGAACTACGAGCAGTACTTC. It is translated as CASSQLANYEQYF.